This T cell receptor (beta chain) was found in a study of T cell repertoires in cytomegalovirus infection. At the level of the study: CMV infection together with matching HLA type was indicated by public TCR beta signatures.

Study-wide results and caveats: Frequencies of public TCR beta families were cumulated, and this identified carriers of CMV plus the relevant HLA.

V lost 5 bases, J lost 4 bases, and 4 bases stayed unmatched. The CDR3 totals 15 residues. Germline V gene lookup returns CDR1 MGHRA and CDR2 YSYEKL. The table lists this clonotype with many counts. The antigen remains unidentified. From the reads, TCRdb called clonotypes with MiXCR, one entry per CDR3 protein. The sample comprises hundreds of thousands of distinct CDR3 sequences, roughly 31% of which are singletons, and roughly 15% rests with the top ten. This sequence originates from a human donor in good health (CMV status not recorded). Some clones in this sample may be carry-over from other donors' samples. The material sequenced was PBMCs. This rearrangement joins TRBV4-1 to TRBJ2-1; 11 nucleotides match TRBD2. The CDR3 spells CASSYGTSGYNEQFF. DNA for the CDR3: TGCGCCAGCAGCTACGGGACTAGCGGTTACAATGAGCAGTTCTTC.